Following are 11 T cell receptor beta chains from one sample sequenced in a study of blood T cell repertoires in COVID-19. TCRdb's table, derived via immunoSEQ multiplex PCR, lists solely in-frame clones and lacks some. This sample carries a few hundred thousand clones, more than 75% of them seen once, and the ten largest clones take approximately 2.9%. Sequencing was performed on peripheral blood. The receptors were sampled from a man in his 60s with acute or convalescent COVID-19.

CDR3 nucleotide sequence: TGTGCCAGCAGCGTAGGTCTTAGCGGGGCTTGGGGAGAGCAGTTCTTC. Protein sequence: CASSVGLSGAWGEQFF. The V gene is TRBV9, the J gene TRBJ2-1, with 8 nucleotides matching TRBD2. The CDR3 covers 16 residues. The trim removed 0 bases at V and 10 bases at J, leaving 12 bases unmatched. Germline V gives CDR1 SGDLS, CDR2 YYNGEE.

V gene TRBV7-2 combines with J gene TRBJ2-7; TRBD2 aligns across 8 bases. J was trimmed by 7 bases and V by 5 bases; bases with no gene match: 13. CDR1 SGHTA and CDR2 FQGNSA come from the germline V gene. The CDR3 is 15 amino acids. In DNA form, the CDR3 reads TGTGCCAGCAGCAAAAGCGGGGGCTCCGGGTGGGAGCAGTACTTC. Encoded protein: CASSKSGGSGWEQYF.

Written as DNA, the CDR3 is TGTGCCAGCTCACAATCTTCCTCTGGAAACACCATATATTTT. Translation: CASSQSSSGNTIYF. V and J are TRBV18 and TRBJ1-3; the D is unclear. The length of the CDR3 is 14 residues. The V end was cut by 4 bases, the J end by 0 bases, with 7 bases between. The germline gives CDR1 KGHSH, CDR2 LQKENI. Supplemented by reference TRBV18 and TRBJ1-3, the full variable domain reads NAGVMQNPRHLVRRRGQEARLRCSPMKGHSHVYWYRQLPEEGLKFMVYLQKENIIDESGMPKERFSAEFPKEGPSILRIQQVVRGDSAAYFCASSQSSSGNTIYFGEGSWLTVV.

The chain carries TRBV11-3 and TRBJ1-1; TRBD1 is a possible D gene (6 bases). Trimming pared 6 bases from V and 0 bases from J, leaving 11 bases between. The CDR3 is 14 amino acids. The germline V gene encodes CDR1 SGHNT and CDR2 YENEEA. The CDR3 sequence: CASSRDRLNTEAFF. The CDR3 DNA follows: TGTGCCAGCAGTCGTGACAGGCTGAACACTGAAGCTTTCTTT.

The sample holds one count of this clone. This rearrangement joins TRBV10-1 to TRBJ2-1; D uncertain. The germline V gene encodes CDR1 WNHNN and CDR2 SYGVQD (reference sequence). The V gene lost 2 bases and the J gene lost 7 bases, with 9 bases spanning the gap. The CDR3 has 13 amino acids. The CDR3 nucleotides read TGCGCCAGCAGTGAGGGAGCGTGGAATGAGCAGTTCTTC. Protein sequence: CASSEGAWNEQFF.

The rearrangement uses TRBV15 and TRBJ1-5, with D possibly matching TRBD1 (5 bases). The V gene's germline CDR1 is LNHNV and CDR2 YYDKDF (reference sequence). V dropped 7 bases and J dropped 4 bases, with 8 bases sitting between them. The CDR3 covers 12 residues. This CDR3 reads CATNDRNQPQHF. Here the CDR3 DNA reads TGTGCCACCAACGACAGAAATCAGCCCCAGCATTTT.

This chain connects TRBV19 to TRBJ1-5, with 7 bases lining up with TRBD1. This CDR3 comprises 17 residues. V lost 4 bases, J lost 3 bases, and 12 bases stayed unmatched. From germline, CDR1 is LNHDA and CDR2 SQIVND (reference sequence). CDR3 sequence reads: CASSTLFAQGNNQPQHF. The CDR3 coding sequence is TGTGCCAGTAGTACCTTATTTGCACAGGGGAACAATCAGCCCCAGCATTTT.

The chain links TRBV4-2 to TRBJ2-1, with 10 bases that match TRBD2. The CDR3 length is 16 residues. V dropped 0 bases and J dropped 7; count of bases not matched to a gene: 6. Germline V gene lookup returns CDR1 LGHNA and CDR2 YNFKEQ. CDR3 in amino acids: CASSQEWASGGNEQFF. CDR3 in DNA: TGTGCCAGCAGCCAAGAGTGGGCTAGCGGGGGAAATGAGCAGTTCTTC.

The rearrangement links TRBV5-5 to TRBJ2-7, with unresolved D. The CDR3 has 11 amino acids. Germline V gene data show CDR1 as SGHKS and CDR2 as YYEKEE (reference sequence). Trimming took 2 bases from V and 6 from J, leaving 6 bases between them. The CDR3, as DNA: TGTGCCAGCAGCTTAACGGGCGAGCAGTACTTC. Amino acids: CASSLTGEQYF. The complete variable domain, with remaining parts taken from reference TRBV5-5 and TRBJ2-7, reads DAGVTQSPTHLIKTRGQQVTLRCSPISGHKSVSWYQQVLGQGPQFIFQYYEKEERGRGNFPDRFSARQFPNYSSELNVNALLLGDSALYLCASSLTGEQYFGPGTRLTVT.

The CDR3 loop is CASSHGDAVYGYTF. CDR3 bases: TGTGCCAGCAGCCACGGGGATGCGGTCTATGGCTACACCTTC. The rearrangement uses TRBV6-5 and TRBJ1-2; D not resolved. The germline V gene encodes CDR1 MNHEY and CDR2 SVGAGI. The CDR3 loop spans 14 amino acids. V was clipped by 6 bases and J by 4 bases, with 15 bases between them.

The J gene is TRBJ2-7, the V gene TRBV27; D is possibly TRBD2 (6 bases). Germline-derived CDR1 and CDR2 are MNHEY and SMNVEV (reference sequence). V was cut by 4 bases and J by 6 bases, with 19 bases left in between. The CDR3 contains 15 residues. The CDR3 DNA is TGTGCCAGCAGTTCCCAACCGGGACTTACGGGCGAGCAGTACTTC. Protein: CASSSQPGLTGEQYF.